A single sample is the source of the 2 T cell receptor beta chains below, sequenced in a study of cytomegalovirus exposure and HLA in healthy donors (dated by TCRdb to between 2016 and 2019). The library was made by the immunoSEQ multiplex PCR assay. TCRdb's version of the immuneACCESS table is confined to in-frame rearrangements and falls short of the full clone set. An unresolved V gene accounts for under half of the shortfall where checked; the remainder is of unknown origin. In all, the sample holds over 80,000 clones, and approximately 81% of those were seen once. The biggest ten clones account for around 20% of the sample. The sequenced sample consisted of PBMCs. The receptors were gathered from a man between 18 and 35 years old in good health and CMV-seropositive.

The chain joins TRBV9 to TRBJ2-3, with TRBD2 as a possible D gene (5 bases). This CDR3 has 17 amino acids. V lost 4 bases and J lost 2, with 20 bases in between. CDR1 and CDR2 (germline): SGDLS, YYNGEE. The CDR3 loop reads CASSFGLVELSTDTQYF. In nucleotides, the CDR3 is TGTGCCAGCAGCTTCGGACTTGTCGAGCTCTCCACAGATACGCAGTATTTT.

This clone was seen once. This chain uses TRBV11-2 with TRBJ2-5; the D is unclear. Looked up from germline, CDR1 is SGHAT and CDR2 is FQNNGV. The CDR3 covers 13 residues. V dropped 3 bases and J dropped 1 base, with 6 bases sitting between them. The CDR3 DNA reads TGTGCCAGCAGCTTTCCAGGCCAAGAGACCCAGTACTTC. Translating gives CASSFPGQETQYF.